The clone carrying this T cell receptor beta chain was seen only a few times. As yet, its antigen is unknown. These data come from a study of blood T cells in healthy people across ages. Whole-study findings and limits: Diversity was higher, and naive CD4+ cells more numerous, in long-lived donors than in aged donors.

Through a sample-barcoded 5' primer and a J-beta primer mix, a second PCR was run for roughly 6 to 12 cycles. Each single sample gave us at least 2.5 million CDR3-containing paired-end reads. TCRdb processed the 5' RACE reads anew with MiXCR; each CDR3 protein has one entry. Here the sample spans more than 600,000 distinct CDR3 sequences, 25% being singletons. The V gene end was trimmed by 3 bases and the J gene end by 4 bases; junction bases not matched to a gene: 9. Germline CDR1 and CDR2: SGHTA and FQGNSA. The CDR3 runs to 17 residues. These records were also assigned to another study, of T cells of mothers and their children.

This sequence was found in a boy younger than 18 in good health. The sample taken for sequencing was blood. The V and J genes are TRBV7-2 and TRBJ2-1; TRBD2 aligns across 10 bases. CDR3 amino acids: CASSFLLAGANYNEQFF. The CDR3 nucleotides are TGTGCCAGCAGCTTTCTTCTAGCGGGAGCAAATTACAATGAGCAGTTCTTC.